This T cell receptor beta chain is from a study of CD8+ T cells in alopecia areata. The wider study: Treated patients were given 5 to 10 mg oral tofacitinib twice daily.

Only a few counts were recorded for this clone. Its antigen is currently unknown. The V segment lost 6 bases and the J segment 0 bases; nucleotides outside the gene matches: 9. Germline CDR1 SGHAT, CDR2 FQNNGV. This CDR3 is built from 16 residues. The sample's treatment: oral pan-JAK inhibitor, 5-10 mg twice daily. Reverse transcribed after extraction, RNA yielded cDNA as the sequencing template. TCRdb's table, derived via immunoSEQ multiplex PCR, lists solely in-frame clones and lacks some. This sample yields about 210,000 clones, of which approximately 72% are seen a single time; roughly 1.2% belongs to the top ten. Study-level points and caveats: Many of the expanded lesional clones endured in scalp and blood while on tofacitinib. Among the 100 top clones, expanded CD8+ clones, like scalp clonality, were significantly decreased by tofacitinib. Unlike in mice, where it was clearer, TCR sharing across patients was less clear, possibly HLA-related.

The source of this sequence is a human donor with alopecia areata. The specimen was CD4+ T cells sorted from blood, collected between weeks 43 and 45, from a patient treated with tofacitinib. The gene calls are TRBV11-2 and TRBJ1-1; 8 bases are shared with TRBD1. The CDR3 region has the DNA TGTGCCAGCAGTCCTTTCAGGGGGCGCGTGAACACTGAAGCTTTCTTT. Translating it yields CASSPFRGRVNTEAFF.